What follows is one T cell receptor beta chain and its context. The target antigen is unknown. This specimen comes from a study of Ad26.COV2.S vaccination and SARS-CoV-2 variants. Background on the study: Intramuscular Ad26.COV2.S doses were given once or twice, 56 days apart.

Method: immunoSEQ multiplex PCR; TCRdb's copy keeps in-frame clones and lacks some. The sample holds about 440,000 clones, around 85% seen once. The treatment was: about 20 received Ad26.COV2.S at low or high dose, single or two shots; about five received placebo; per-sample allocation not given. Specimen acquisition occurred on day 63 following the initial vaccine or placebo injection. The CDR3 has 14 residues. The germline gives CDR1 SGHVS, CDR2 FNYEAQ. V dropped 1 base and J dropped 0 bases, with 5 bases sitting between them. Whole-study results and caveats: Overall T cell responses may have been underestimated by the analyses of TCR breadth and depth.

The sample in question was peripheral blood, obtained in a trial of Ad26.COV2.S vaccine versus placebo. This chain joins TRBV7-6 and TRBJ2-3; D remains ambiguous. This TCR came from a person aged 18-60 years who received the Ad26.COV2.S COVID-19 vaccine or a placebo. CDR3 bases: TGTGCCAGCAGCTTAGACAGAAGCACAGATACGCAGTATTTT. This translates into CASSLDRSTDTQYF.